The 19 T cell receptor beta chains in this list originate from one sample, sequenced in a study of identical twins. In TCRdb, the 5' RACE reads were re-called with MiXCR into one record per CDR3 protein. This sample has some 1,600,000 distinct CDR3 sequences, with under 35% found just once. The sequenced sample was cord blood. These receptors were collected from a newborn girl in good health.

V gene TRBV2 combines with J gene TRBJ2-1; D gene ambiguous. Trimming stripped 4 bases from V and 5 bases from J, with 15 bases between. Germline V CDR1 and CDR2: SNHLY, FYNNEI. The CDR3 totals 15 residues. This CDR3 is CASSVDWTSHNEQFF. CDR3 bases: TGTGCCAGCAGTGTTGACTGGACCTCGCACAATGAGCAGTTCTTC.

This chain uses TRBV5-5 with TRBJ2-1; TRBD2 matches at 9 bases. Near its end, the DNA agrees better with TRBJ2-7, so the J call may be wrong. Germline CDR1 SGHKS, CDR2 YYEKEE (reference sequence). This CDR3 region has 14 residues. The CDR3: CASSQSGTSNEQYF. The CDR3 nucleotides read TGTGCCAGCAGCCAGTCCGGGACTAGCAATGAGCAGTACTTC.

This clonotype was counted a few times. The rearrangement uses TRBV5-1 and TRBJ2-2; D ambiguous. The germline CDR1 and CDR2 sequences are SGHRS and YFSETQ. The CDR3 loop spans 14 amino acids. Trimming shortened V by 0 bases and J by 4 bases, and 7 bases separated the two germline ends. CDR3 DNA sequence: TGCGCCAGCAGCTTGGGGGGTCGCACCGGGGAGCTGTTTTTT. Translating it yields CASSLGGRTGELFF.

V and J are TRBV5-1 and TRBJ2-5; 8 bases fit TRBD1. This CDR3 region has 15 residues. Germline V lookup: CDR1 SGHRS, CDR2 YFSETQ. V gave up 3 bases and J gave up 4 bases; unmatched junction bases: 8. The DNA for the CDR3 is TGCGCCAGCAGCTCCGGACAGGGTAACAGAGAGACCCAGTACTTC. Its protein product is CASSSGQGNRETQYF.

V and J are TRBV24-1 and TRBJ2-5; 8 bases align to TRBD2. There are 19 residues in the CDR3. The ends lost 5 bases at V and 3 bases at J; junction bases unmatched: 19. Germline V gives CDR1 KGHDR, CDR2 SFDVKD. The CDR3 is CATSGQRQIAGWWKETQYF. The DNA for the CDR3 is TGTGCCACCAGTGGCCAACGACAGATAGCGGGATGGTGGAAAGAGACCCAGTACTTC.

The chain recombines TRBV7-8 with TRBJ1-5; weak D call: TRBD1 (6 bases). The CDR3 is made up of 17 amino acids. Germline values: CDR1 SGHVS, CDR2 FQNEAQ. The ends were cut back, 4 bases at V and 0 bases at J, with 16 bases in the middle. The chain's CDR3 is CASSSRRGTHSNQPQHF. The CDR3, as DNA: TGTGCCAGCAGCTCCCGCAGGGGAACCCATAGCAATCAGCCCCAGCATTTT.

The chain couples TRBV6-6 to TRBJ1-5; the D is unclear. The V gene lost 0 bases and the J gene lost 0 bases, with 9 bases spanning the gap. CDR1 MNHNY and CDR2 SVGAGI come from the germline V gene (reference sequence). The CDR3 length is 16 residues. In DNA, the CDR3 is TGTGCCAGCAGTTACTCGACCACATATAGCAATCAGCCCCAGCATTTT. This translates into CASSYSTTYSNQPQHF.

This clonotype was recorded once. The J gene is TRBJ1-4, the V gene TRBV6-5; TRBD1 agrees at 7 bases. J was trimmed by 5 bases and V by 2 bases; bases with no gene match: 5. Germline lookup yields CDR1 MNHEY and CDR2 SVGAGI. The CDR3 extends over 15 amino acids. CDR3 in DNA: TGTGCCAGCAGTTACCCGGGACAGAAAAATGAAAAACTGTTTTTT. Protein product: CASSYPGQKNEKLFF.

This chain links TRBV21-1 with TRBJ2-7; the table names TRBD2, a call not compared with the DNA. TRBV21-1 is designated a pseudogene. This CDR3 has 16 amino acids. In nucleotides, the CDR3 is TGTGCCAGCAGCCCCGAATGGTTGGCAGGGCTTTACGAGCAGTACTTC. This translates into CASSPEWLAGLYEQYF.

A remark on this clonotype: One end of the junction does not line up with germline, which may come from a read error. The chain links TRBV28 to TRBJ1-6; 7 bases agree with TRBD1. Germline V lookup: CDR1 MDHEN, CDR2 SYDVKM. The CDR3 sequence is 16 residues long. CDR3 sequence: CASSSYSGQTGSPPHF. The CDR3 DNA sequence: TGTGCCAGCAGTTCATACTCGGGACAGACGGGTTCACCCCCCCACTTT. Full variable domain (outside the CDR3, taken from reference TRBV28 and TRBJ1-6): DVKVTQSSRYLVKRTGEKVFLECVQDMDHENMFWYRQDPGLGLRLIYFSYDVKMKEKGDIPEGYSVSREKKERFSLILESASTNQTSMYLCASSSYSGQTGSPPHFGNGTRLTVT.

In its sample, this clonotype was seen a few times. The chain couples TRBV27 to TRBJ1-2; D is uncertain. The CDR3 is made up of 12 amino acids. Trimming shortened V by 6 bases and J by 5 bases, and 10 bases separated the two germline ends. Germline V gene data show CDR1 as MNHEY and CDR2 as SMNVEV (reference sequence). DNA of the CDR3: TGTGCCAGCAGACAAGCGGGGTATGGCTACACCTTC. This codes for CASRQAGYGYTF.

The chain employs TRBV6-6 and TRBJ2-3; tentatively, D is TRBD1 (5 bases). The V end lost 6 bases, the J end lost 3 bases, and 13 bases lay between the germline ends. Germline loops: CDR1 MNHNY, CDR2 SVGAGI (reference sequence). CDR3 length: 14 amino acids. The CDR3 DNA follows: TGTGCCAGCAGGCTAGGGGAAGGGACAGATACGCAGTATTTT. Protein product: CASRLGEGTDTQYF.

A note on this clonotype: It may be a read error: a sequence one base away is much more abundant. This chain joins TRBV29-1 and TRBJ1-2; no clear D gene. The V end was cut by 4 bases, the J end by 7 bases, with 16 bases between. Germline V gene lookup returns CDR1 SQVTM and CDR2 ANQGSEA. The CDR3 covers 13 residues. The CDR3 bases are TGCAGCGTTGTAGGCGACAATAAGGGTGGCTACACCTTC. It encodes CSVVGDNKGGYTF.

Only a few counts were recorded for this clonotype. This chain links TRBV5-5 with TRBJ1-2, with TRBD1 matching over 8 bases. CDR1 and CDR2 from the germline V gene are SGHKS and YYEKEE (reference sequence). This CDR3 region has 15 residues. J gave up 6 bases and V 2 bases, and 9 bases lay outside the gene matches. The CDR3 is CASSFGQGLIHGYTF. For the CDR3, the DNA is TGTGCCAGCAGCTTTGGACAGGGTTTGATCCATGGCTACACCTTC.

This clonotype appeared a few times. V and J are TRBV14 and TRBJ2-5, with 8 positions matching TRBD1. The germline gives CDR1 SGHDN, CDR2 FVKESK. V was clipped by 4 bases and J by 5 bases; unmatched bases: 6. The CDR3 has 14 amino acids. CDR3 sequence: CASSPRQGRETQYF. CDR3 in DNA: TGTGCCAGCAGCCCTCGACAGGGGAGGGAGACCCAGTACTTC.

The J gene is TRBJ2-5, the V gene TRBV12-3 or TRBV12-4; tentatively, D is TRBD2 (6 bases). Trimming shortened V by 8 bases and J by 5 bases, and 15 bases separated the two germline ends. The CDR3 extends over 13 amino acids. The CDR3 here is CASCSGVQETQYF. CDR3 DNA sequence: TGTGCCAGCTGCTCGGGGGTTCAGGAGACCCAGTACTTC.

The V call is TRBV28, the J call TRBJ2-3; D may be TRBD2 (6 bases). This CDR3 contains 13 residues. Deletions cut 11 bases from V and 1 base from J, with 13 bases between. Germline loops: CDR1 MDHEN, CDR2 SYDVKM. CDR3 nucleotides: TGTGCCCTAAAGGGGACTGGCACAGATACGCAGTATTTT. Its translation is CALKGTGTDTQYF.

This rearrangement joins TRBV5-1 to TRBJ2-1; TRBD2 matches 12 bases. Germline values: CDR1 SGHRS, CDR2 YFSETQ. The CDR3 has 14 residues. The trim removed 4 bases at V and 9 bases at J, leaving 5 bases unmatched. The CDR3 bases are TGCGCCAGCAGCCTACGGACTAGCGGGGCTGAGCAGTTCTTC. As protein: CASSLRTSGAEQFF.

The chain recombines TRBV9 with TRBJ1-5, with 7 bases aligning to TRBD1. V lost 5 bases, J lost 5 bases, and 7 bases stayed unmatched. The CDR3 totals 14 residues. In germline, CDR1 is SGDLS, CDR2 YYNGEE. The CDR3 spells CASSKGAWDQPQHF. As DNA, the CDR3 is TGTGCCAGCAGTAAGGGGGCATGGGATCAGCCCCAGCATTTT. Variable domain in full (rest from reference TRBV9 and TRBJ1-5): DSGVTQTPKHLITATGQRVTLRCSPRSGDLSVYWYQQSLDQGLQFLIQYYNGEERAKGNILERFSAQQFPDLHSELNLSSLELGDSALYFCASSKGAWDQPQHFGDGTRLSIL.